The rows below give T cell receptor beta chains drawn from one sample of a study of beta chain features in type 1 diabetes. The repertoire was sequenced with immunoSEQ multiplex PCR; TCRdb's copy has only in-frame clones and lacks some. The repertoire holds about 650,000 clones, around 12% seen once, with roughly 0.12% in the top ten. Sequenced input: naive CD4+ T cells from blood. These receptors originate from a man younger than 45 with type 1 diabetes. CDR3s include the opening cysteine and the closing phenylalanine or tryptophan.

J: TRBJ1-2; V: TRBV28; CDR3: CASERDRGYYGYTF
J: TRBJ1-6; V: TRBV9; CDR3: CASSDQVNSPLHF
J: TRBJ1-2; V: TRBV10-3; CDR3: CAINQGADYGYTF
J: TRBJ2-1; V: TRBV5-5; CDR3: CASSYNYNEQFF
J: TRBJ1-5; V: TRBV13; CDR3: CASSLGREQPQHF
J: TRBJ2-2; V: TRBV14; CDR3: CASSPPGGAGELFF
J: TRBJ2-1; V: TRBV11-1; CDR3: CASSSLAGAPYNEQFF
J: TRBJ1-2; V: TRBV5-4; CDR3: CASSKPETGVGYTF
J: TRBJ1-5; V: TRBV27; CDR3: CASTSPGQPQHF
J: TRBJ2-5; V: TRBV5-1; CDR3: CASSREAGGRETQYF
J: TRBJ1-6; V: TRBV7-7; CDR3: CASAPTNNSPLHF
J: TRBJ2-2; V: TRBV2; CDR3: CASRGWLQSTGELFF
J: TRBJ1-4; V: TRBV5-4; CDR3: CASSQMINGKLFF
J: TRBJ2-5; V: TRBV19; CDR3: CASSIGGTRRETQYF
J: TRBJ2-7; V: TRBV5-4; CDR3: CASSPRPGATTYEQYF
J: TRBJ2-5; V: TRBV6-5; CDR3: CASSSHGGGQETQYF
J: TRBJ2-7; V: TRBV7-2; CDR3: CASSRQGVNEQYF
J: TRBJ1-3; V: TRBV4-3; CDR3: CASSQETGVGNTIYF
J: TRBJ1-2; V: TRBV29-1; CDR3: CSVEVAGVNDYGYTF
J: TRBJ2-1; V: TRBV7-2; CDR3: CASSYGKTEQFF
J: TRBJ2-5; V: TRBV2; CDR3: CASSEALETQYF
J: TRBJ2-3; V: TRBV7-9; CDR3: CASRSGSTDTQYF
J: TRBJ1-1; V: TRBV4-3; CDR3: CASSPRDRSFAFF
J: TRBJ2-6; V: TRBV19; CDR3: CASKGTGLANVLTF
J: TRBJ1-6; V: TRBV4-1; CDR3: CASSQESRGNSPLHF
J: TRBJ2-5; V: TRBV27; CDR3: CASSLTRLNQETQYF
J: TRBJ2-2; V: TRBV5-4; CDR3: CASSPFDPTGELFF
J: TRBJ2-1; V: TRBV29-1; CDR3: CSVEVQGGNEQFF
J: TRBJ2-5; V: TRBV7-8; CDR3: CASTSSRTGVQETQYF
J: TRBJ2-5; V: TRBV19; CDR3: CASSFQTGTGETQYF
J: TRBJ1-5; V: TRBV4-3; CDR3: CASSQDIRGAGSNQPQHF
J: TRBJ1-3; V: TRBV7-6; CDR3: CASSDGGTPGNTIYF
J: TRBJ2-3; V: TRBV4-2; CDR3: CASSQLSGWGTDTQYF
J: TRBJ2-3; V: TRBV6-1; CDR3: CASSATAPSGGADTQYF
J: TRBJ1-6; V: TRBV7-8; CDR3: CASSLDPPTQGGSNSPLHF
J: TRBJ1-2; V: TRBV4-3; CDR3: CASSPNVQGAWGYTF
J: TRBJ2-7; V: TRBV21-1; CDR3: CASSPRGQPYEQYF
J: TRBJ1-2; V: TRBV11-2; CDR3: CASSPQRDYGYTF
J: TRBJ2-5; V: TRBV9; CDR3: CASSVEVGRETQYF
J: TRBJ2-7; V: TRBV29-1; CDR3: CSVLPGRTLNEQYF
J: TRBJ2-3; V: TRBV4-3; CDR3: CASSQGHTDTQYF
J: TRBJ2-4; V: TRBV6-6; CDR3: CASRSPLGNIQYF
J: TRBJ1-2; V: TRBV9; CDR3: CASSEGTGGDYGYTF
J: TRBJ1-5; V: TRBV4-3; CDR3: CASSQEPNQPQHF
J: TRBJ2-2; V: TRBV4-3; CDR3: CASSQGPTGPRGGELFF